This TCR beta chain comes out of a study of regulatory and conventional T cells in RAG deficiency. Assay: immunoSEQ multiplex PCR; the TCRdb copy retains only in-frame clones and omits some. The data contain 34,000 or so clones, about nine tenths of them singletons. V trimming: 5 bases; J trimming: 2 bases; junction bases outside the gene matches: 14. CDR3 size: 17 residues. Germline V gene lookup returns CDR1 SGHRS and CDR2 YFSETQ. This sample was shared with a second study, whose subject was regulatory T cells. That paper adds: The PCR used 52 TRBV and 13 TRBJ primers.

The clonotype comes from a human donor in good health. The sequencing sample was made of CD8+ T cells sorted from blood. This chain joins TRBV5-1 and TRBJ2-3; 7 bases match TRBD2. The DNA for the CDR3 is TGCGCCAGCAGACTGAATTCGCGCCTAGCGGTCACAGATACGCAGTATTTT. It encodes CASRLNSRLAVTDTQYF.